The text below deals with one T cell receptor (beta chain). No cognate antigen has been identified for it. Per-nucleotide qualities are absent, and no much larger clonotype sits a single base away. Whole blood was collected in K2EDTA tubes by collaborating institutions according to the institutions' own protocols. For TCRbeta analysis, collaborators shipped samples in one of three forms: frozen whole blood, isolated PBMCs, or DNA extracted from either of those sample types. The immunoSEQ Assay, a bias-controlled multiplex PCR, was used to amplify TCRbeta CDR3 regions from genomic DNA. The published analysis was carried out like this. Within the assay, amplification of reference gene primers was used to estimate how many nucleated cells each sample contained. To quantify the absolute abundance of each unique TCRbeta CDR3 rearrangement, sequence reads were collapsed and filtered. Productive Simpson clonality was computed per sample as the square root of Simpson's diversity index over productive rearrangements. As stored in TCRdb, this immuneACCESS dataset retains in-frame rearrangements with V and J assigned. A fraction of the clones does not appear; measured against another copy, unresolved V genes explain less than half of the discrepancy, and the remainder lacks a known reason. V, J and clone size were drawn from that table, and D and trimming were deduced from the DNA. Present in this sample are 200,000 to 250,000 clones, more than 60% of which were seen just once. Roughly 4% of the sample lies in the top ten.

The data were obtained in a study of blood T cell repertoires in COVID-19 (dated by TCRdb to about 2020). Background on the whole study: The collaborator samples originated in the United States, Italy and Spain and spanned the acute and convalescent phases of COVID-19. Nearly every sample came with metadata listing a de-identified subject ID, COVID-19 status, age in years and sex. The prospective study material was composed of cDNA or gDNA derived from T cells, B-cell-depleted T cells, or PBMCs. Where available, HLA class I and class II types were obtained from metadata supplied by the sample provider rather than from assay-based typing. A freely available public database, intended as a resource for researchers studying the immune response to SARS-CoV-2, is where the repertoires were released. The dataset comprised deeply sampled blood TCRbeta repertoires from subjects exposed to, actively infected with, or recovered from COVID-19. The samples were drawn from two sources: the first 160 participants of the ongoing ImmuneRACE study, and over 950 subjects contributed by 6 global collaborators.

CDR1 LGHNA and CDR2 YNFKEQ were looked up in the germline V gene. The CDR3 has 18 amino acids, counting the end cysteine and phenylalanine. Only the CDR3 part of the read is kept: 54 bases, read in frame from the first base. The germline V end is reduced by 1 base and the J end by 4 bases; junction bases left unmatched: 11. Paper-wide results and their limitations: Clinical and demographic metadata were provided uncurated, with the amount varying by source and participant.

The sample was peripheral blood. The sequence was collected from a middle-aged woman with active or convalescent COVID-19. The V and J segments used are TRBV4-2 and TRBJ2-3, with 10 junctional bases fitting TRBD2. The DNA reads TGTGCCAGCAGCCAAGTCCCACCCACTAGCGGGACGCCAGATACGCAGTATTTT. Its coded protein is CASSQVPPTSGTPDTQYF.